This T cell receptor (beta chain) originates from a study of T-cell reconstitution after alpha-beta-depleted transplantation in children. The CDR3 is made up of 17 amino acids. Trimming took 3 bases from V and 2 from J; bases not matched to a gene: 6. Unique molecular identifiers featured in how the TCRbeta library was prepared. TCRdb re-called the PCR reads through MiXCR, storing one row per CDR3 protein. Among approximately 350,000 distinct CDR3 sequences, about 17% were seen once, and the ten largest hold around two fifths. In its sample, this clonotype was seen many times. The chain has TRBV12-3 or TRBV12-4 and TRBJ2-3; 12 nucleotides match TRBD2. Material: PBMCs, mostly from graft donor cells, obtained 360 days after TCRalphabeta/CD19-depleted stem cell transplant. The receptor comes from a male patient between 2 and 10 years old who had a stem cell transplant for acute lymphoblastic leukemia, so the T cells may come from the graft donor. The CDR3 DNA reads TGTGCCAGCAGTTTTATCCTAGCGGGAGGGTCCACAGATACGCAGTATTTT. This encodes CASSFILAGGSTDTQYF.